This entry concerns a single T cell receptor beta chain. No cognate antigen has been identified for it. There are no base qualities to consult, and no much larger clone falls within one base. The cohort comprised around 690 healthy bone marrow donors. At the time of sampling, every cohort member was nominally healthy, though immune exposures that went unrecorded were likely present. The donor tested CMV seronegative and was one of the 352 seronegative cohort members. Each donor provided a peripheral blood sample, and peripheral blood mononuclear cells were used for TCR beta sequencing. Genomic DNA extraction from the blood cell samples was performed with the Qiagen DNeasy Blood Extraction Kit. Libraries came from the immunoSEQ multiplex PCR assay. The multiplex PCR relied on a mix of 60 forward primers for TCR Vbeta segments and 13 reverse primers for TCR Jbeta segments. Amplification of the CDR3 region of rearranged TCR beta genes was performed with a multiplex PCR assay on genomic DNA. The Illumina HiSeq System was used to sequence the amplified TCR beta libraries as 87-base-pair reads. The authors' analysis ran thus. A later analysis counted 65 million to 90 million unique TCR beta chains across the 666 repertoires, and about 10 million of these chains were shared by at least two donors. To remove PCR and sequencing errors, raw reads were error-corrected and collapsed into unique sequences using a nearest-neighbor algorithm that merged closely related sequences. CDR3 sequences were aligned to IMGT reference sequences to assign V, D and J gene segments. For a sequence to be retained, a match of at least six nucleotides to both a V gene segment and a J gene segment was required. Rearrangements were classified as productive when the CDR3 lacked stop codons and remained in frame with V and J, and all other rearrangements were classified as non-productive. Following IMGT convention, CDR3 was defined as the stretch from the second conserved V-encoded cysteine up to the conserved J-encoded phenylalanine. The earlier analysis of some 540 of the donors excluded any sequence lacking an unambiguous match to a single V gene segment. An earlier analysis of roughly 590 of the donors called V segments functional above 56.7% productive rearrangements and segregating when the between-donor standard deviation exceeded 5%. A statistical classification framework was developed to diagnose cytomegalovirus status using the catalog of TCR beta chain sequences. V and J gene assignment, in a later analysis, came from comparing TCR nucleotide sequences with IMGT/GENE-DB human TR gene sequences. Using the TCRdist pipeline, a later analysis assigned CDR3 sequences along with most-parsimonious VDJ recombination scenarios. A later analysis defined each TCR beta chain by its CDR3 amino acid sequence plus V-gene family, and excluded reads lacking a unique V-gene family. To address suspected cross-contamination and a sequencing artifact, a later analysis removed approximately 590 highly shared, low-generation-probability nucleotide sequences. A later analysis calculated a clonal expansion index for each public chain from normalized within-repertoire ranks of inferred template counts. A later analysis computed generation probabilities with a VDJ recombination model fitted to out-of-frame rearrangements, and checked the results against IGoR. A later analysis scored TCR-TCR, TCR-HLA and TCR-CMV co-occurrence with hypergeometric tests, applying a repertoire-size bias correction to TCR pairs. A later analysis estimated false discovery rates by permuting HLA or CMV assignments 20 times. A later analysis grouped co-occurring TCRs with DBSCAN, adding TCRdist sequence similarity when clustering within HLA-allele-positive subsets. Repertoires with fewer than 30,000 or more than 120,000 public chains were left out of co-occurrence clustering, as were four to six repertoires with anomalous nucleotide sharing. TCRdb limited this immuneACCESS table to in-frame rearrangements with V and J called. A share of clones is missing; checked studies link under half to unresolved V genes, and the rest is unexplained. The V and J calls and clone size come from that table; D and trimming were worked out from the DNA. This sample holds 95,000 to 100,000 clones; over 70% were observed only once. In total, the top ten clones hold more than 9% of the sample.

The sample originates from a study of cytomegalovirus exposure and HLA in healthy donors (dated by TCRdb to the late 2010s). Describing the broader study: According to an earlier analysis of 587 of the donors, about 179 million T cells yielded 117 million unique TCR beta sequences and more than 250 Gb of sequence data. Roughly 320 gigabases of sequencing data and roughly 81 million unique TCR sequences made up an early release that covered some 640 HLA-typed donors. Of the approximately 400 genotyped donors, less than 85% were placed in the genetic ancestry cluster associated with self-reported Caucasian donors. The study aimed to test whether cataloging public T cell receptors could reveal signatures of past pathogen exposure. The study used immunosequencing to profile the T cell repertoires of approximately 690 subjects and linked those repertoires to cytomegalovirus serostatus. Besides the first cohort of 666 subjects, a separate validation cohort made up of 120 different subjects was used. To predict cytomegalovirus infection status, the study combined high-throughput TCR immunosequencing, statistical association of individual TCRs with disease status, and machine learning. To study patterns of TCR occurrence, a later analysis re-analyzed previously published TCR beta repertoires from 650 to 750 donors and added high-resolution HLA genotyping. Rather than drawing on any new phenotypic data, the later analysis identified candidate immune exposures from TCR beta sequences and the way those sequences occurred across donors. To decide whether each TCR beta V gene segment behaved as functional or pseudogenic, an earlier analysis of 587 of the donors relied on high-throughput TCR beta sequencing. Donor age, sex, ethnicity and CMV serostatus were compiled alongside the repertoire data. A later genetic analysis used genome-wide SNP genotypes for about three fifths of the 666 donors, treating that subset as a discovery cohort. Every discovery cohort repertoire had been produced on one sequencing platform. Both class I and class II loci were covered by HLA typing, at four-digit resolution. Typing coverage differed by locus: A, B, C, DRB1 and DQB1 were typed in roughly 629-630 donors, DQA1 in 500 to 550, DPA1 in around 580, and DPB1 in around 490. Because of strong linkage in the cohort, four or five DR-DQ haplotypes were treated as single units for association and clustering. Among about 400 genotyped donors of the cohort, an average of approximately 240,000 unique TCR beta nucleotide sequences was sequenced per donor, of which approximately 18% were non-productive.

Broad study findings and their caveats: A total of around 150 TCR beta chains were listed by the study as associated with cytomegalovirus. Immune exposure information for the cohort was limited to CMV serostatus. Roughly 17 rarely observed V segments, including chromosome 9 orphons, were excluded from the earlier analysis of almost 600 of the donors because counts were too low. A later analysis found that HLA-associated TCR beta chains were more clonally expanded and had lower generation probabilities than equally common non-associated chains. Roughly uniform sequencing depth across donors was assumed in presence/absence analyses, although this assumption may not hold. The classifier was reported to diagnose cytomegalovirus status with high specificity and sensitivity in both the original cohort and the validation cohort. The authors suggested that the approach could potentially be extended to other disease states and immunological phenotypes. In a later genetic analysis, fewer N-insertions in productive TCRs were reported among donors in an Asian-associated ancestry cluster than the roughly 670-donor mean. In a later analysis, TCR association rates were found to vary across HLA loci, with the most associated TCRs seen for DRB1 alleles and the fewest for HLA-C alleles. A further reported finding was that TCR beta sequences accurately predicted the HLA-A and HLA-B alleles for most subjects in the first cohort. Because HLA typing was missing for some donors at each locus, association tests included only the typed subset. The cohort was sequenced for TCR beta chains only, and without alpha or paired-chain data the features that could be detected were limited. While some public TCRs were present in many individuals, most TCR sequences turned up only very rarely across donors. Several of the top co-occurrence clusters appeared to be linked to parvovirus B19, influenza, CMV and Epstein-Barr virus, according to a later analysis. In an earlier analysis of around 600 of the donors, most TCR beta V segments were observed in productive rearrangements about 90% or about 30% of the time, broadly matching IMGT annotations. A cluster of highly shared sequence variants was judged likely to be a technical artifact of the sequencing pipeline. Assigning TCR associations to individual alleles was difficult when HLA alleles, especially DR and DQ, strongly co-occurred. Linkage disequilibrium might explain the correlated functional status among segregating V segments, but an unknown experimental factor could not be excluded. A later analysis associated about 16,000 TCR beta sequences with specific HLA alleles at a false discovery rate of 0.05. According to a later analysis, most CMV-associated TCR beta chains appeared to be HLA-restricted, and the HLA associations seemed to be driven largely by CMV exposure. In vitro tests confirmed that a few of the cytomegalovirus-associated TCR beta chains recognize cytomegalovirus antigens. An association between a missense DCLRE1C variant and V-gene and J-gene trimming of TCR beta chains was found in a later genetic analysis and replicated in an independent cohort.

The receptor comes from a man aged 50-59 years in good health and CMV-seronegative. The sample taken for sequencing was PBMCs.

Here the CDR3 is given as CSVRKTGDEQYF. Read as DNA, the sequence is TGCAGCGTCCGAAAGACAGGGGACGAGCAGTACTTC. This chain joins TRBV29-1 to TRBJ2-7; the junction holds 8 bases that match TRBD1. Reading the germline V gene gives CDR1 SQVTM and CDR2 ANQGSEA. Trimmed from V: 6 bases; trimmed from J: 5 bases; junction bases lacking a gene match: 6. Inclusive of the bounding cysteine and phenylalanine, the CDR3 is 12 residues long. Just the 36-base CDR3 DNA is kept, in frame starting at base 1.